A selection of T cell receptor beta chains follows, all from one sample in a study of T cell responses to AZD1222 COVID-19 vaccine. Sequenced by immunoSEQ multiplex PCR; TCRdb stores in-frame clones only, minus some. Of fewer than 200,000 clones listed, about 91% are singletons. The sample in question was peripheral blood, obtained on day 0 of MenACWY control vaccination. These receptor sequences come from an adult in good health. The CDR3 runs from the conserved cysteine through the conserved F or W. Each record gives: V gene, CDR3 protein.

TRBV30	CAWSSQGNTEAFF
TRBV10-3	CANWDGPGSGYTF
TRBV19	CASSMSVGSNQPQHF
TRBV7-2	CASNPEVASANEQFF
TRBV11-2	CASSLQDRGREKLFF
TRBV6-5	CASTWTGLDIQYF
TRBV5-1	CASSLEATGNTIYF
TRBV3-1/TRBV3-2	CASSLMVAGSTDTQYF
TRBV6-1	CASSEVRINTGELFF
TRBV3-1/TRBV3-2	CASSPTIAGEGTQYF
TRBV19	CASSIGSSGGGEAFF
TRBV6-5	CASSSQGPNYGYTF
TRBV13	CASSFGSSDEQYF
TRBV5-3	CARRLPTYLVTESYEQYF
TRBV11-3	CASRAGATNEKLFF
TRBV2	CASSEGLRRDNEQFF
TRBV7-7	CASSPGGDQETQYF
TRBV11-2	CASSLEARGLNEKLFF
TRBV21-1	CASSKAPPTRGAGGKLFF
TRBV3-1/TRBV3-2	CASSQDTDSHNSPLHF
TRBV29-1	CSVELWTSNYGYTF
TRBV18	CASSEGLAGGFAYEQYF
TRBV5-1	CASSPTTSSYNEQFF
TRBV4-1	CASSQGQRWTGELFF
TRBV28	CASSPGAGWDTEAFF
TRBV5-1	CASTGPADSTDTQYF
TRBV29-1	CSVGYGRGNEKLFF
TRBV7-8	CASLPVAGPTGELFF
TRBV19	CASSILGAGNTIYF
TRBV6-5	CASSYSSGTGLEKLFF
TRBV6-5	CASSLNRLNTEAFF
TRBV29-1	CSVRGAAPVGYTF
TRBV7-9	CASSPRASGRSRGPGELFF
TRBV7-8	CATERAWDRGLGSSYEQYF
TRBV19	CASRTGYQPQHF
TRBV5-4	CASSLGWETDTQYF
TRBV18	CASSPVDGGNQPQHF